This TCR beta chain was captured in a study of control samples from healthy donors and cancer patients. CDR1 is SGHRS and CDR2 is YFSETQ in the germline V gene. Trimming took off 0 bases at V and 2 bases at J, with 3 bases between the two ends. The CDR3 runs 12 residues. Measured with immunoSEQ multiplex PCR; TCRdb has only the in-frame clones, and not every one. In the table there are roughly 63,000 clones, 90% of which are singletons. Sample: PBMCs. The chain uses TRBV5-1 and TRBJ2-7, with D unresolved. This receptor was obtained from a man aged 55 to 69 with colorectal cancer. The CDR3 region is CASSLGTYEQYF. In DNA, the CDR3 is TGCGCCAGCAGCTTGGGGACCTACGAGCAGTACTTC.